This T cell receptor (beta chain) emerged from a study of T cells expressing NK-cell markers. For the study at large: Seven of the eight sequenced donors were HCMV-seropositive; one was seronegative.

Note on this clonotype: Its specificity is unknown.

TCRdb reworked the 5' RACE reads into one entry per CDR3 protein, no DNA. Listed are fewer than 200,000 distinct CDR3 sequences; about 18% falls within the top ten. The CDR3 extends over 15 amino acids. Germline CDR1 and CDR2: MNHNS and SASEGT. Broader study findings: A range of 1.0-7.0% of CD8+ T cells consisted of dominant NKG2C+ clonotypes in a handful of donors. One observes that, in several donors, these clonotypes were also the leading ones within the CD3+CD56-NKG2C+ fraction.

The sequencing input was blood T cells: a sorted CD56 or NKG2C T cell subset, CD4+ or CD8+ T cells, or bulk PBMC T cells (not recorded which). The chain joins TRBV6-1 to TRBJ2-5. The TCR originated in a woman aged 18 to 75 in good health. CDR3 amino acids: CASSDTARFAETQYF.